This section outlines one TCR beta chain sequence together with its context. This specimen comes from a study of blood T cells in healthy people across ages. Combining a sample-barcoded 5' primer with a J-beta primer mix, a second PCR ran for roughly 6 to 12 cycles. Via MiXCR, TCRdb re-called the 5' RACE reads, giving one row per CDR3 protein. This table holds some 1.4 million distinct CDR3 sequences, approximately 38% found once. Germline V gene data show CDR1 as SNHLY and CDR2 as FYNNEI. Trimming took off 0 bases at V and 9 bases at J, with 9 bases between the two ends. The CDR3 is made up of 13 amino acids.

The origin of this receptor is a woman aged 18-35 years in good health. This chain connects TRBV2 to TRBJ2-1; no clear D gene. The sample taken for sequencing was blood. CDR3 sequence: CASSEASDVEQFF. The CDR3 bases are TGTGCCAGCAGTGAAGCGTCAGACGTTGAGCAGTTCTTC.